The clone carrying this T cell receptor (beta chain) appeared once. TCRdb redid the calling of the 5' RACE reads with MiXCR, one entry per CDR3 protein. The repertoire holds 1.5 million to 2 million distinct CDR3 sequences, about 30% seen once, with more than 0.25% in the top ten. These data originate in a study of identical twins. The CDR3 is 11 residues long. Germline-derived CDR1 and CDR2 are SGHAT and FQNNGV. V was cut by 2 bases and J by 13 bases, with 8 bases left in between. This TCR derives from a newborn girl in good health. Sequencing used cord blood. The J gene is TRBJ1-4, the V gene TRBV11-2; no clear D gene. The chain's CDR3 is CASSLPLGLFF. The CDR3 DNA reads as TGTGCCAGCAGCTTACCCTTGGGACTGTTTTTT.